Here is one TCR beta chain with its context. This sample was taken from a study of blood T cell repertoires in COVID-19. Study-level information: The origin of the acute and convalescent COVID-19 samples was the United States, Italy and Spain. PBMCs, B-cell-depleted T cells, or T cells were the source of the cDNA or gDNA that made up the material.

V was clipped by 2 bases and J by 4 bases, with 15 bases between them. There are 16 residues in the CDR3. Germline CDR1 LGHDT, CDR2 YNNKEL (reference sequence). In the study's own analysis: Reference gene primer amplification in the assay estimated nucleated cell counts. Only in-frame clones appear in the TCRdb table, and some are missing; sequencing was by immunoSEQ multiplex PCR. V, J and clone size are taken as reported in that table, and D and trimming were inferred from the DNA itself. Of around 97,000 clones listed, 70% to 85% are singletons. The material sequenced was peripheral blood. The TCR originated in a man aged 65 to 79 with acute or convalescent COVID-19. The rearrangement joins TRBV3-1 (or the pseudogene TRBV3-2) to TRBJ1-5; D is perhaps TRBD1 (6 bases). The DNA for the CDR3 is TGTGCCAGCAGCCAAAATCCTGCGGGGGCGAATCAGCCCCAGCATTTT. Translating it yields CASSQNPAGANQPQHF.